The 15 T cell receptor beta chains below come from one sample, sequenced in a study of T cells in Graves' hyperthyroidism and ophthalmopathy. It was RNA transcripts that yielded the amplified TCR beta CDR3 regions. The HTBI primer set was used in a first-round RT-PCR of the TCR CDR3. TCRdb passed the multiplex PCR reads through MiXCR, listing each CDR3 protein once. The sample contains under 300,000 distinct CDR3 sequences, approximately 16% of which appear only once. Sequenced: blood. The receptor source for this set is a woman between 50 and 59 years old with Graves' hyperthyroidism that later progressed to Graves' ophthalmopathy.

This clonotype was found many times. The gene calls are TRBV20-1 and TRBJ2-7; 10 bases line up with TRBD1. The CDR3 runs to 14 residues. Germline V gene sequence: CDR1 DFQATT, CDR2 SNEGSKA (reference sequence). J was trimmed by 2 bases and V by 7 bases; bases with no gene match: 8. The CDR3 protein is CSGSPGQGAYEQYF. The CDR3 region has the DNA TGCAGTGGCAGCCCCGGACAGGGGGCCTACGAGCAGTACTTC.

This clonotype was seen ten or more times. J is TRBJ2-7 and V is TRBV3-1; TRBD2 matches 9 bases. This CDR3 contains 13 residues. J was trimmed by 6 bases and V by 3 bases; bases with no gene match: 3. CDR1 is LGHDT, CDR2 YNNKEL, per germline (reference sequence). CDR3 nucleotides: TGTGCCAGCAGCCACTTAGCGGGAGTCGAGCAGTACTTC. Its protein is CASSHLAGVEQYF.

This clonotype showed up many times. This sequence joins TRBV2 and TRBJ1-2, with 9 bases aligning to TRBD1. V gave up 5 bases and J gave up 6 bases; unmatched junction bases: 7. Germline CDR1 reads SNHLY; CDR2 reads FYNNEI. The CDR3 has 14 residues. CDR3 sequence: CASSFWDRANGYTF. As DNA, the CDR3 is TGTGCCAGCAGTTTTTGGGACAGGGCAAATGGCTACACCTTC.

The CDR3 sequence: CASSPGPEETQYF. In DNA form, the CDR3 reads TGTGCCAGCAGCCCGGGACCAGAAGAGACCCAGTACTTC. The chain employs TRBV9 and TRBJ2-5; D may be TRBD1 or TRBD2 (5 bases each). V lost 4 bases to trimming and J lost 3 bases, with 10 bases between them. CDR1 is SGDLS, CDR2 YYNGEE, per germline. There are 13 residues in the CDR3.

This clonotype turned up a few times. The CDR3 protein is CASSQDPDLNTGELFF. In DNA, the CDR3 is TGCGCCAGCAGCCAAGATCCGGACTTGAACACCGGGGAGCTGTTTTTT. The chain combines TRBV4-1 with TRBJ2-2; TRBD2 is a possible D gene (5 bases). The germline V and J ends were trimmed by 0 bases and 1 base, with 9 bases remaining between them. Per germline, CDR1 MGHRA and CDR2 YSYEKL. The CDR3 consists of 16 residues.

This clonotype occurred many times. The chain carries TRBV7-9 and TRBJ2-1, with D perhaps TRBD2 (5 bases). The V and J ends lost 2 bases and 9 bases respectively, with 17 bases between them. The V gene's germline CDR1 is SEHNR and CDR2 FQNEAQ (reference sequence). This CDR3 is 15 amino acids long. CDR3 nucleotide sequence: TGTGCCAGCAGCTTATCAGGAGCCCGGGCGGGTGAGCAGTTCTTC. Protein sequence: CASSLSGARAGEQFF.

This clonotype showed up many times. CDR3 coding DNA: TGTGCCAGCAGCTTAGCACCACCCCTGACACGTGCGAGCACTGAAGCTTTCTTT. Protein product: CASSLAPPLTRASTEAFF. The V and J genes are TRBV7-9 and TRBJ1-1, with unresolved D. Trimming removed 0 bases from V and 4 bases from J, with 21 bases in between. The CDR3 has 18 residues. Per the germline V gene, CDR1 is SEHNR and CDR2 is FQNEAQ (reference sequence).

This chain uses TRBV28 with TRBJ2-1; the match to TRBD1 covers 7 bases. CDR3 length: 13 residues. CDR1 is MDHEN, CDR2 SYDVKM, per germline. The ends lost 8 bases at V and 7 bases at J; junction bases unmatched: 8. Here the CDR3 DNA reads TGTGCCAGCGGTGAGGGGGCGCGGAATGAGCAGTTCTTC. It translates to CASGEGARNEQFF.

This clonotype was counted ten times or more. J is TRBJ2-7 and V is TRBV5-1; D perhaps matches TRBD2 (5 bases). The CDR3 runs 15 residues. Germline CDR1 SGHRS, CDR2 YFSETQ. The V end lost 6 bases, the J end lost 1 base, and 17 bases lay between the germline ends. The CDR3 nucleotides read TGCGCCAGCAACCCGAGGGCAGGCGGGTCCTACGAGCAGTACTTC. It is translated as CASNPRAGGSYEQYF.

Concerning this clonotype itself: Given a much more abundant clone one base away, this may be a read error. The chain joins TRBV12-3 or TRBV12-4 to TRBJ2-7; 8 nucleotides match TRBD2. This CDR3 comprises 15 residues. V was pared by 4 bases and J by 1 base, with 6 bases of the junction left unmatched. CDR3 DNA: TGTGCCAGCAGTTCCCGACGGGGGGGATCCTACGAGCAGTACTTC. Protein: CASSSRRGGSYEQYF.

The sample holds many counts of this clonotype. The rearrangement links TRBV7-2 to TRBJ1-5, with D perhaps matching TRBD1 (5 bases). This CDR3 has 15 residues. V lost 5 bases and J lost 2, with 13 bases in between. CDR1 and CDR2 (germline): SGHTA, FQGNSA. CDR3 residues: CASSALTGGNQPQHF. CDR3 nucleotide sequence: TGTGCCAGCAGCGCACTAACAGGAGGCAATCAGCCCCAGCATTTT.

This clonotype was seen ten or more times. The chain links TRBV6-1 to TRBJ1-6, with 8 bases identical to TRBD1. V dropped 7 bases and J dropped 6; count of bases not matched to a gene: 8. This CDR3 contains 15 residues. The germline V gene encodes CDR1 MNHNS and CDR2 SASEGT. The CDR3: CASTSDRESNSPLHF. The CDR3 DNA sequence: TGTGCCAGCACATCGGACAGGGAGAGTAATTCACCCCTCCACTTT.

The chain couples TRBV27 to TRBJ1-1; D is possibly TRBD1 (5 bases). V was pared by 6 bases and J by 3 bases, with 20 bases between. CDR3 size: 16 residues. Germline V lookup: CDR1 MNHEY, CDR2 SMNVEV (reference sequence). For the CDR3, the DNA is TGTGCCAGCAGGCCGTTCGGGGGGTTTGGGGACACTGAAGCTTTCTTT. Protein product: CASRPFGGFGDTEAFF.

The table lists this clonotype with many counts. This chain uses TRBV5-1 with TRBJ1-2, with 9 bases matching TRBD1. The V gene's germline CDR1 is SGHRS and CDR2 YFSETQ. The CDR3 sequence is 13 residues long. With V trimmed by 1 base and J by 8 bases, 3 bases remained unmatched. In nucleotides, the CDR3 is TGCGCCAGCAGCTTGTGGACAGGGGACGGCTACACCTTC. Translating gives CASSLWTGDGYTF.

Many counts were recorded for this clonotype. The chain recombines TRBV20-1 with TRBJ2-7, with D uncertain. V was clipped by 1 base and J by 0 bases, with 13 bases between them. Germline loops: CDR1 DFQATT, CDR2 SNEGSKA (reference sequence). This CDR3 contains 15 residues. CDR3 loop: CSARVVLRSSYEQYF. Here the CDR3 DNA reads TGCAGTGCTAGAGTGGTACTAAGAAGCTCCTACGAGCAGTACTTC.